The rows below give T cell receptor beta chains drawn from one sample of a study of shared clonotypes between healthy human individuals. Profiling relied on immunoSEQ multiplex PCR, and the TCRdb table lists in-frame clones only, not all of them. The sample contains over a million clones, around four fifths of which appear only once. Sequencing input: memory CD4+ T cells sorted from blood. The receptors stem from a man aged 18-30 years in good health. Both conserved end residues are part of each CDR3. The D gene is left open where the match is weak. Some rows have no size entry. The others give once, few or many, or a class for an expanded clone.

cdr3_aa,cdr3_nt,d_call,clone_size,v_call,j_call,cdr3_length
CASSYDASRREAFF,TGTGCCAGCAGTTACGACGCCAGTCGTAGGGAAGCTTTCTTT,NA,many,TRBV6-5,TRBJ1-1,14
CASGPGQGNSPLHF,TGTGCCAGCGGCCCGGGACAGGGCAATTCACCCCTCCACTTT,TRBD1,NA,TRBV19,TRBJ1-6,14
CASSERQTNFDNEQFF,TGTGCCAGCAGTGAGAGGCAGACAAACTTTGACAATGAGCAGTTCTTC,NA,NA,TRBV2,TRBJ2-1,16
CASSQRAPTSTDTQYF,TGCGCCAGCAGCCAACGAGCGCCGACTAGCACAGATACGCAGTATTTT,NA,NA,TRBV4-1,TRBJ2-3,16
CASSSVGVYEQYF,TGTGCCAGCAGCTCAGTGGGGGTATACGAGCAGTACTTC,NA,NA,TRBV5-6,TRBJ2-7,13
CAWSARGWSGELFF,TGTGCCTGGAGTGCCAGGGGTTGGTCCGGGGAGCTGTTTTTT,NA,few,TRBV30,TRBJ2-2,14
CASNTISGIGTDTQYF,TGTGCCAGCAACACAATTAGCGGGATAGGCACAGATACGCAGTATTTT,TRBD2,NA,TRBV9,TRBJ2-3,16
CASSISDGAGNTIYF,TGTGCCAGTAGTATAAGTGACGGGGCTGGAAACACCATATATTTT,NA,NA,TRBV19,TRBJ1-3,15
CASSRRKPDSSYEQYF,TGTGCCAGCAGTCGTCGGAAGCCCGACAGCTCCTACGAGCAGTACTTC,NA,NA,TRBV13,TRBJ2-7,16
CASSHSSGKGSSTDTQYF,TGTGCCAGCAGCCACTCCTCCGGGAAGGGGTCTAGCACAGATACGCAGTATTTT,NA,NA,TRBV9,TRBJ2-3,18
CAWSVQGKNIQYF,TGTGCCTGGAGTGTACAGGGGAAAAACATTCAGTACTTC,TRBD1,many,TRBV30,TRBJ2-4,13
CASSFHTEAFF,TGTGCCAGCAGCTTCCACACTGAAGCTTTCTTT,NA,few,TRBV7-9,TRBJ1-1,11
CASSPLAGNTDTQYF,TGCGCCAGCAGCCCATTAGCGGGGAACACAGATACGCAGTATTTT,TRBD2,few,TRBV4-3,TRBJ2-3,15
CASSLGSLETQYF,TGTGCCAGCAGCTTAGGGTCACTGGAGACCCAGTACTTC,NA,NA,TRBV7-6,TRBJ2-5,13
CASSFTASGEKLFF,TGCGCCAGCAGTTTTACAGCGTCCGGAGAAAAACTGTTTTTT,NA,NA,TRBV5-1,TRBJ1-4,14
CASSESSYNSPLHF,TGCGCCAGCAGTGAAAGCTCCTATAATTCACCCCTCCACTTT,NA,NA,TRBV10-2,TRBJ1-6,14